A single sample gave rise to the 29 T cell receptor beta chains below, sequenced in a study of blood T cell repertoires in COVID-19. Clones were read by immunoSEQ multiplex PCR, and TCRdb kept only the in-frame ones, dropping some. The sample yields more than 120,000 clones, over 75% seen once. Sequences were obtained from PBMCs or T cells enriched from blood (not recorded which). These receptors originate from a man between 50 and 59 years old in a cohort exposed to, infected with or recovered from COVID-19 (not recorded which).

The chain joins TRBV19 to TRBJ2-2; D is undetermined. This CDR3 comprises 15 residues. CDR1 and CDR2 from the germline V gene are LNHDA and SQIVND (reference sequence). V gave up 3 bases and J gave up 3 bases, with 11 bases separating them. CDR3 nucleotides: TGTGCCAGTAGTATCGAGGATAGGTACACCGGGGAGCTGTTTTTT. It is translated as CASSIEDRYTGELFF.

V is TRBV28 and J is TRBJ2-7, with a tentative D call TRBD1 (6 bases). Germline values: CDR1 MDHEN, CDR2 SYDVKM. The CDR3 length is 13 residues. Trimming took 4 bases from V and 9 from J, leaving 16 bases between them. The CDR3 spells CASSSGQSARQYF. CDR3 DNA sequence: TGTGCCAGCAGTTCAGGACAGTCCGCCAGGCAGTACTTC.

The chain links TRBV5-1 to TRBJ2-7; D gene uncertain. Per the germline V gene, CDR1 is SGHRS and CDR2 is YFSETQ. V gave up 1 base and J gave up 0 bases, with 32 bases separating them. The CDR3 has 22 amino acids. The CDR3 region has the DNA TGCGCCAGCAGCTTGTTTCGCCCCGTTTCGGGTCCCATCGGTCGGAGCTCCTACGAGCAGTACTTC. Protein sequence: CASSLFRPVSGPIGRSSYEQYF.

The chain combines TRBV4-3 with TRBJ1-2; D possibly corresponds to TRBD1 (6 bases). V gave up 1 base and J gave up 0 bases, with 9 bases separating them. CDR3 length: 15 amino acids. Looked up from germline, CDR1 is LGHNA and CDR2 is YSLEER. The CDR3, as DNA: TGCGCCAGCAGCCAAGCGCCAGGGGCTAACTATGGCTACACCTTC. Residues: CASSQAPGANYGYTF.

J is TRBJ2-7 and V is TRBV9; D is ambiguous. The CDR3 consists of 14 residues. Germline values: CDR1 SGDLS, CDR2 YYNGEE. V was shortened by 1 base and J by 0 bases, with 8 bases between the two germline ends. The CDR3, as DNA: TGTGCCAGCAGCGTATCCTCCTTCTCCTACGAGCAGTACTTC. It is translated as CASSVSSFSYEQYF.

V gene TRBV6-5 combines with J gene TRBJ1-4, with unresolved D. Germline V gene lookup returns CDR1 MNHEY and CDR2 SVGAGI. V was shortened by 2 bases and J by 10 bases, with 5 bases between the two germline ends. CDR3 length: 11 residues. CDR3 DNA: TGTGCCAGCAGTTACCTCGGAAAACTGTTTTTT. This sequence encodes CASSYLGKLFF.

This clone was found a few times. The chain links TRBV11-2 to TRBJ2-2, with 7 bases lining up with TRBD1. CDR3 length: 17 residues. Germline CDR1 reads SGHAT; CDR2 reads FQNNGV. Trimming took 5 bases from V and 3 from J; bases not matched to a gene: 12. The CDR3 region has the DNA TGTGCCAGCAGCCTATACGGGACAGCGAGAGACACCGGGGAGCTGTTTTTT. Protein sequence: CASSLYGTARDTGELFF.

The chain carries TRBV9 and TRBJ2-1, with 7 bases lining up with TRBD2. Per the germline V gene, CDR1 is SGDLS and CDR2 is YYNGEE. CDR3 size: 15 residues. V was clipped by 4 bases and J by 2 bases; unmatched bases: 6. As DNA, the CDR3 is TGTGCCAGCAGCTTCAGCGGGACTGCCTACAATGAGCAGTTCTTC. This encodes CASSFSGTAYNEQFF.

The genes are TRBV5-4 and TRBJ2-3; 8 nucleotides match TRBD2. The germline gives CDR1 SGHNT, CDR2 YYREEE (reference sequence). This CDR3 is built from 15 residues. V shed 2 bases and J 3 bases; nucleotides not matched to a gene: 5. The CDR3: CASSFSTSGTDTQYF. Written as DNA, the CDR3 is TGTGCCAGCAGCTTCAGCACTAGCGGTACAGATACGCAGTATTTT.

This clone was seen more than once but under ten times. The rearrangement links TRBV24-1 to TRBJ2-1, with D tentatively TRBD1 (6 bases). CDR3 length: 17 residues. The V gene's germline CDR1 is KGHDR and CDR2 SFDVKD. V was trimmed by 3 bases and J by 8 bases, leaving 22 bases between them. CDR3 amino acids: CATSDPRRWAGVDEQFF. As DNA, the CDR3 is TGTGCCACCAGTGATCCCCGGAGATGGGCAGGGGTCGATGAGCAGTTCTTC.

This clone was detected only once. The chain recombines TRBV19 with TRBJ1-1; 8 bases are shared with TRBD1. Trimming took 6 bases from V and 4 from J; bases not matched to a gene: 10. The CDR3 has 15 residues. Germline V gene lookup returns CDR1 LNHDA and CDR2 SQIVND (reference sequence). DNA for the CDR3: TGTGCCAGTAGCCCAGGACAGGGTTTTGCCACTGAAGCTTTCTTT. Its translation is CASSPGQGFATEAFF.

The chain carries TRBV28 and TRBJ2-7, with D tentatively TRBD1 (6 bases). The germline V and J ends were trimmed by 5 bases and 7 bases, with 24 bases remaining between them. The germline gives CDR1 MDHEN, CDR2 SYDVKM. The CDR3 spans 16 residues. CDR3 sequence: CASSLPAPTGWGEQYF. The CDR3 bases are TGTGCCAGCAGTCTACCAGCCCCTACAGGGTGGGGGGAGCAGTACTTC.

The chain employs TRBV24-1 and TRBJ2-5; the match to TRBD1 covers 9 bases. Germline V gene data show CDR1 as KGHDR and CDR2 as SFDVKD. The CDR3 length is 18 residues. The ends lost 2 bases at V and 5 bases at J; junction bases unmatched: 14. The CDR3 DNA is TGTGCCACCAGTGATTCTATGGGACAGGGATGGTTAGGGGAGACCCAGTACTTC. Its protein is CATSDSMGQGWLGETQYF.

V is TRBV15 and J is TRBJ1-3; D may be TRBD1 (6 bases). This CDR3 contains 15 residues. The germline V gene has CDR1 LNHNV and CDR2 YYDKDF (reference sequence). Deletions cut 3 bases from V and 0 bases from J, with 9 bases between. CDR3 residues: CATSRGALSGNTIYF. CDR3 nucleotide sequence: TGTGCCACCAGCAGGGGGGCCCTCTCTGGAAACACCATATATTTT.

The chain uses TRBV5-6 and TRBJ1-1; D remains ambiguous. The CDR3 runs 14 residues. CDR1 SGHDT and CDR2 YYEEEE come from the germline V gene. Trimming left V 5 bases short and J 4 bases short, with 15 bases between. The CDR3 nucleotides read TGTGCCAGCAGTTGGACTTGGCGGGGCACTGAAGCTTTCTTT. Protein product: CASSWTWRGTEAFF.

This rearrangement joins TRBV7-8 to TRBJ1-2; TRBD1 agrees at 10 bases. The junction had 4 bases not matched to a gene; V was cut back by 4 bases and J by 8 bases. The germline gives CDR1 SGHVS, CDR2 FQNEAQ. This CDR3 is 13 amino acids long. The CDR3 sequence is CASSSGTGAGYTF. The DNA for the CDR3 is TGTGCCAGCAGCTCGGGGACAGGGGCCGGCTACACCTTC.

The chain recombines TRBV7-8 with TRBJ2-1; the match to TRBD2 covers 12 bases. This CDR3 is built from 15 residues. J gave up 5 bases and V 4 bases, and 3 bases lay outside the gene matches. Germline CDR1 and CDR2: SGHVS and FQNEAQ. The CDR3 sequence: CASSWTSGINNEQFF. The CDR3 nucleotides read TGTGCCAGCAGCTGGACTAGCGGGATCAACAATGAGCAGTTCTTC.

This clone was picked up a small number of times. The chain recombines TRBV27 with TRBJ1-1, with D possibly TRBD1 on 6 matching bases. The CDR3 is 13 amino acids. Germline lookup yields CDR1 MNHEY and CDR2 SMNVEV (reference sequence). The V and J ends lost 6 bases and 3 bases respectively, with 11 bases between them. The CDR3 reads CASRDRTYTEAFF. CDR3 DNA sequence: TGTGCCAGCAGGGACAGAACCTACACTGAAGCTTTCTTT.

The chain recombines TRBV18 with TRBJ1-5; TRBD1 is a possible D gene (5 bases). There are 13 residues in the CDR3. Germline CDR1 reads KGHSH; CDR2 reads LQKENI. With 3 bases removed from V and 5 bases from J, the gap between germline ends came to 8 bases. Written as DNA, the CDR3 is TGTGCCAGCTCACCCGGACAAGATCAGCCCCAGCATTTT. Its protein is CASSPGQDQPQHF. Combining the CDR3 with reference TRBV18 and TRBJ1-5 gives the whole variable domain NAGVMQNPRHLVRRRGQEARLRCSPMKGHSHVYWYRQLPEEGLKFMVYLQKENIIDESGMPKERFSAEFPKEGPSILRIQQVVRGDSAAYFCASSPGQDQPQHFGDGTRLSIL.

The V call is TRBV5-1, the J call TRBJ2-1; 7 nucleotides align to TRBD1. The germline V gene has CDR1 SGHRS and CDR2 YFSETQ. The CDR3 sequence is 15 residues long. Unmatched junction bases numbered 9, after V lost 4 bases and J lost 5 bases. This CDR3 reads CASSPRTGTNNEQFF. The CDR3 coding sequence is TGCGCCAGCAGCCCCCGGACAGGTACCAACAATGAGCAGTTCTTC.

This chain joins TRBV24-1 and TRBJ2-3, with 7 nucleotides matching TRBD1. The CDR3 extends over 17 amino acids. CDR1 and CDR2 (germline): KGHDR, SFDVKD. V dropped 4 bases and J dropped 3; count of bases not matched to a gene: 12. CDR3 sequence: CATSDPETGWSTDTQYF. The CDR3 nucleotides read TGTGCCACCAGTGACCCCGAGACAGGGTGGTCGACAGATACGCAGTATTTT.

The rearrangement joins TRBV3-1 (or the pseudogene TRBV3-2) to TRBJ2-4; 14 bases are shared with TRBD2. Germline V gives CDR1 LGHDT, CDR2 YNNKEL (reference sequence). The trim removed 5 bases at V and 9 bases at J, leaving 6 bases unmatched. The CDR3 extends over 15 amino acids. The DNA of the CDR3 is TGTGCCAGCAGCTCGACTAGCGGGAGGGCCGTCATTCAGTACTTC. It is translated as CASSSTSGRAVIQYF.

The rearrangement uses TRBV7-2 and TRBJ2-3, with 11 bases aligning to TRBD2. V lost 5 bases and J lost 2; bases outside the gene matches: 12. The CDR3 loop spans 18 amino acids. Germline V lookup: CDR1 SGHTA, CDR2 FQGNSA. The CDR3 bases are TGTGCCAGCAGCCCCACCCGCCTAGCGGGGGGTTCCACAGATACGCAGTATTTT. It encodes CASSPTRLAGGSTDTQYF.

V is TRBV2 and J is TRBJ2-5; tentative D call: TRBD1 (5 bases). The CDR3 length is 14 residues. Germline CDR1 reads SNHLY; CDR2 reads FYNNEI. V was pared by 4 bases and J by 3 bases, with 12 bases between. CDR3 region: CASSGDRYEETQYF. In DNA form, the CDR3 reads TGTGCCAGCAGTGGCGACAGATACGAAGAGACCCAGTACTTC.

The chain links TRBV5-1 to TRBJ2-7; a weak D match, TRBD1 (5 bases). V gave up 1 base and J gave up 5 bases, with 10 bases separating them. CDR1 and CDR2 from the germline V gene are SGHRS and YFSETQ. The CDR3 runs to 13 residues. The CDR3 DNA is TGCGCCAGCAGCTTGTCAGGGTCCCACGAGCAGTACTTC. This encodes CASSLSGSHEQYF.

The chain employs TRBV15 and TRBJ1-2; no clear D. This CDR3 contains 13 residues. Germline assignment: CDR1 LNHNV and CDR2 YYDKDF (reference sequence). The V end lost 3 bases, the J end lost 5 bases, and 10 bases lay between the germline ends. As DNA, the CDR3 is TGTGCCACCAGCAGGTGGGCCCCATATGGCTACACCTTC. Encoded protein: CATSRWAPYGYTF.

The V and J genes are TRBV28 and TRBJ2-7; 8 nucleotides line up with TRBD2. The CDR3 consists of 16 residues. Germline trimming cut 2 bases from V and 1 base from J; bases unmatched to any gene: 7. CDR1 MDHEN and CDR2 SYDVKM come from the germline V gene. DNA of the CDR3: TGTGCCAGCAGTTTACCCCGGGGGGGGTCATCCTACGAGCAGTACTTC. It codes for CASSLPRGGSSYEQYF.

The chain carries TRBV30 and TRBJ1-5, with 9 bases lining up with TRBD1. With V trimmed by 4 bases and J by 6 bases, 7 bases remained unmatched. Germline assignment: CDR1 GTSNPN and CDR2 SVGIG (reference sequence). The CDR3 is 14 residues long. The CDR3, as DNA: TGTGCCTGGACTCTACAGGGGGCCGGTCAGCCCCAGCATTTT. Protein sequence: CAWTLQGAGQPQHF.

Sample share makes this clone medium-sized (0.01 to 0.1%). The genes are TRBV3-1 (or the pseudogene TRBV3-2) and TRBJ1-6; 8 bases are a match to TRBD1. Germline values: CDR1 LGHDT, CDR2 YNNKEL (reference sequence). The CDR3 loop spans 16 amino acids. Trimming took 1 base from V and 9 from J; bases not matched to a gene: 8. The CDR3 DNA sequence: TGTGCCAGCAGCCAAGCCGCAGGACAGGGTGGTTCACCCCTCCACTTT. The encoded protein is CASSQAAGQGGSPLHF.